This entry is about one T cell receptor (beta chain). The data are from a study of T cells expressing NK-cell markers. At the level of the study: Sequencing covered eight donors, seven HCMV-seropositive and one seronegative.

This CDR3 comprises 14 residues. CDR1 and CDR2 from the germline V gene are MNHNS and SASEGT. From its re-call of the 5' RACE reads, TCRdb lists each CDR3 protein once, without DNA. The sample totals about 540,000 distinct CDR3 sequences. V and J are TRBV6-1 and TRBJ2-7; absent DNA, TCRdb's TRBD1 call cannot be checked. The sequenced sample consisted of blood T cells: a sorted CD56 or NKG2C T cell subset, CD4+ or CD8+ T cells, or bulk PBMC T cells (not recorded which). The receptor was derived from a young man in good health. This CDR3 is CATTEDNYTYEQYF.